Below, one T cell receptor beta chain is given with its context. Its antigen remains unidentified. The record originates from a study of T cell responses to AZD1222 COVID-19 vaccine. As for the study in general: Second-dose groups at about 4 or about 12 weeks were pooled. Study-level findings and limits: Spike was spanned by vaccine-associated CD4 TCRs, with dominance at 160-218 and 743-854. The number of AZD1222 recipients seropositive at baseline was only five to seven. Nearly half of spike-specific TCRs reportedly target unmutated variant regions.

There are 15 residues in the CDR3. Trimming stripped 1 base from V and 2 bases from J, with 11 bases between. The germline CDR1 and CDR2 sequences are MNHEY and SVGAGI. Generated by immunoSEQ multiplex PCR, the TCRdb table keeps only in-frame clones and is missing some. This table has 100,000 or so clones, about 88% appearing once. This receptor was obtained from an adult in good health. The sequencing used peripheral blood, collected on day 0 of AZD1222 vaccination. This rearrangement joins TRBV6-5 to TRBJ2-5; D is perhaps TRBD1 (6 bases). The CDR3 is CASSYLTGQQETQYF. CDR3 in DNA: TGTGCCAGCAGTTACTTGACAGGCCAACAAGAGACCCAGTACTTC.